A selection of T cell receptor beta chains follows, all from one sample in a study of T cell clones after liver transplantation. Sequencing used immunoSEQ multiplex PCR; TCRdb keeps in-frame clones, though not all of them. The sample carries some 33,000 clones, about 94% recorded once. This specimen was CD8+ T cells from blood, taken 12 months after liver transplant. The source is a human patient who received a liver transplant. Some T cells could come from the graft donor. The CDR3 runs from the conserved cysteine through the conserved F or W. The D gene is left open where the match is weak. Only part of the rows carry a size: once, few, many, or a class if the clone is expanded.

len	d_gene	j_gene	v_gene	abundance	CDR3nt	CDR3aa
15	TRBD2	TRBJ2-7	TRBV6-1	NA	TGTGCCAGCAGTCCCCCAGCGGGAGGGTCTTACGAGCAGTACTTC	CASSPPAGGSYEQYF
12	NA	TRBJ2-7	TRBV7-2	NA	TGTGCCAGCAGCTTCACAGGGAGTGAGCAGTACTTC	CASSFTGSEQYF
18	TRBD1	TRBJ2-1	TRBV5-8	NA	TGTGCCAGCAGTCCCGGGACAGGGATGCGGGGACTAATGAATGAGCAGTTCTTC	CASSPGTGMRGLMNEQFF
16	TRBD2	TRBJ2-1	TRBV7-9	NA	TGTGCCAGCAGCACTTTACTAGCGGGAGGCTTAGATGAGCAGTTCTTC	CASSTLLAGGLDEQFF
15	NA	TRBJ2-7	TRBV7-9	NA	TGTGCCAGCAGCTTTGAGGATCGGGGGGCTTACGAGCAGTACTTC	CASSFEDRGAYEQYF
15	TRBD2	TRBJ2-1	TRBV11-1	NA	TGTGCCAGCAGCTTAGGACTAGCGGGACTCAATGAGCAGTTCTTC	CASSLGLAGLNEQFF
15	TRBD2	TRBJ2-7	TRBV27	NA	TGTGCCAGCAAAAAACTCGCGGGGGAGGCCTACGAGCAGTACTTC	CASKKLAGEAYEQYF
16	TRBD2	TRBJ2-7	TRBV10-2	NA	TGCGCCAGCAGTGAGTTAGGACTAGCGGGATGGGACGAGCAGTACTTC	CASSELGLAGWDEQYF
13	NA	TRBJ2-7	TRBV27	few	TGTGCCAGCAGTTTTGGCGCCACCTACGAGCAGTACTTC	CASSFGATYEQYF
15	TRBD2	TRBJ2-7	TRBV7-3	NA	TGTGCCAGCAGCTTATGGGGGACTAGCTCATACGAGCAGTACTTC	CASSLWGTSSYEQYF
17	TRBD1	TRBJ1-3	TRBV7-9	NA	TGTGCCGGAGAGGGGGCTGGAACCTCCAGGACTGGAAACACCATATATTTT	CAGEGAGTSRTGNTIYF
14	NA	TRBJ1-5	TRBV30	NA	TGTGCCTGGAGTTTCGGGGACGGCAATCAGCCCCAGCATTTT	CAWSFGDGNQPQHF
16	TRBD1	TRBJ2-7	TRBV5-1	NA	TGCGCCAGCAGCCCCTACGCCGACAGGGTCAGTTACGAGCAGTACTTC	CASSPYADRVSYEQYF
14	NA	TRBJ2-1	TRBV11-3	NA	TGTGCCAGCAGCTTTGCGGGAACTTTCAATGAGCAGTTCTTC	CASSFAGTFNEQFF
15	NA	TRBJ1-2	TRBV5-1	NA	TGCGCCAGCAGCTCCGAGGTCCGTGCTAACTATGGCTACACCTTC	CASSSEVRANYGYTF
14	TRBD2	TRBJ2-1	TRBV29-1	once	TGCAGCGTTGGTAGGCTAGCGGTTTACAATGAGCAGTTCTTC	CSVGRLAVYNEQFF
15	NA	TRBJ2-7	TRBV14	NA	TGTGCCAGCAGCCAAGATTGGACGGAGTCCTACGAGCAGTACTTC	CASSQDWTESYEQYF
13	NA	TRBJ1-1	TRBV5-1	NA	TGCGCCAGCAGCTTGCCAGGGGACACTGAAGCTTTCTTT	CASSLPGDTEAFF